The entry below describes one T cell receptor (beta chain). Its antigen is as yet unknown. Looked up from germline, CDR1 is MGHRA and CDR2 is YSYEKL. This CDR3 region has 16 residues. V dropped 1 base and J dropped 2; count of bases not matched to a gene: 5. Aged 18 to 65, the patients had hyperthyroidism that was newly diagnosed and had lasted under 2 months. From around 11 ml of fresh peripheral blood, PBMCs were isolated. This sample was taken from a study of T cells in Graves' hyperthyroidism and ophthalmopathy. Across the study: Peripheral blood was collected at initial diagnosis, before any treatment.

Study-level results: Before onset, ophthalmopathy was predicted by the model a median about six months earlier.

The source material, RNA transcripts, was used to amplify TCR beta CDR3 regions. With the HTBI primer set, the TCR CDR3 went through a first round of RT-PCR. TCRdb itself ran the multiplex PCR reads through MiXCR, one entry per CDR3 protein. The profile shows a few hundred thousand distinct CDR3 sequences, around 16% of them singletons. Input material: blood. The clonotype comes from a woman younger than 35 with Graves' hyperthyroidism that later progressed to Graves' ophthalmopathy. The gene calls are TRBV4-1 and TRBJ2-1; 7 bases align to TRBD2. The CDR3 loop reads CASSQVASGAYNEQFF. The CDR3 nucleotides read TGCGCCAGCAGCCAAGTGGCTAGCGGAGCCTACAATGAGCAGTTCTTC.